These 10 T cell receptor beta chains originate from one sample sequenced in a study of blood T cell repertoires in COVID-19. Measured with immunoSEQ multiplex PCR; TCRdb has only the in-frame clones, and not every one. Of around 250,000 clones in the sample, approximately 90% were seen once. What was sequenced was PBMCs or T cells enriched from blood (not recorded which). The source is a middle-aged man who had been exposed to COVID-19.

In its sample, this clone was seen many times. The chain couples TRBV5-1 to TRBJ1-5, with D possibly TRBD1 on 5 matching bases. The V gene lost 4 bases and the J gene lost 6 bases, with 20 bases spanning the gap. From germline, CDR1 is SGHRS and CDR2 YFSETQ. The CDR3 runs to 16 residues. CDR3 sequence (DNA): TGCGCCAGCAGCCAAGAGGGACTCGGGTACGGTCAGCCCCAGCATTTT. The encoded protein is CASSQEGLGYGQPQHF.

The V and J genes are TRBV5-6 and TRBJ1-2; 8 nucleotides match TRBD1. In germline, CDR1 is SGHDT, CDR2 YYEEEE. The junction had 7 bases not matched to a gene; V was cut back by 3 bases and J by 9 bases. This CDR3 spans 13 amino acids. CDR3 loop: CASSSIGQGSYTF. The DNA for the CDR3 is TGTGCCAGCAGCTCGATAGGACAGGGAAGCTACACCTTC.

The chain employs TRBV11-2 and TRBJ2-1; D not certain. This CDR3 has 17 residues. V shed 1 base and J shed 2 bases, with 15 bases lying between them. Germline V gene data show CDR1 as SGHAT and CDR2 as FQNNGV. CDR3 loop: CASSLGKHSLPYNEQFF. In nucleotides, the CDR3 is TGTGCCAGCAGCTTAGGAAAGCACAGCCTCCCCTACAATGAGCAGTTCTTC.

The chain is built from TRBV10-3 and TRBJ2-3; 7 bases fit TRBD1. The CDR3 consists of 13 residues. The germline V gene encodes CDR1 ENHRY and CDR2 SYGVKD. The junction had 0 bases not matched to a gene; V was cut back by 3 bases and J by 3 bases. The CDR3: CAISEQGTDTQYF. The DNA for the CDR3 is TGTGCCATCAGTGAACAGGGGACAGATACGCAGTATTTT.

V is TRBV7-8 and J is TRBJ1-4; 10 bases agree with TRBD1. CDR1 and CDR2 (germline): SGHVS, FQNEAQ. The CDR3 extends over 16 amino acids. V lost 0 bases, J lost 8 bases, and 6 bases stayed unmatched. The CDR3 here is CASSLALGQGGEKLFF. Written as DNA, the CDR3 is TGTGCCAGCAGCTTAGCGTTAGGACAGGGGGGCGAAAAACTGTTTTTT. Combining the CDR3 with reference TRBV7-8 and TRBJ1-4 gives the whole variable domain GAGVSQSPRYKVAKRGQDVALRCDPISGHVSLFWYQQALGQGPEFLTYFQNEAQLDKSGLPSDRFFAERPEGSVSTLKIQRTQQEDSAVYLCASSLALGQGGEKLFFGSGTQLSVL.

J is TRBJ1-5 and V is TRBV19; D is undetermined. This CDR3 has 15 residues. The germline V gene has CDR1 LNHDA and CDR2 SQIVND (reference sequence). V lost 1 base and J lost 3, with 10 bases in between. The chain's CDR3 is CASSIVARNNQPQHF. CDR3 DNA: TGTGCCAGTAGTATAGTGGCCAGAAACAATCAGCCCCAGCATTTT. Combining the CDR3 with reference TRBV19 and TRBJ1-5 gives the whole variable domain DGGITQSPKYLFRKEGQNVTLSCEQNLNHDAMYWYRQDPGQGLRLIYYSQIVNDFQKGDIAEGYSVSREKKESFPLTVTSAQKNPTAFYLCASSIVARNNQPQHFGDGTRLSIL.

The sample holds a few counts of this clone. The V call is TRBV9, the J call TRBJ2-1; 14 bases line up with TRBD2. The ends lost 4 bases at V and 7 bases at J; junction bases unmatched: 7. The CDR3 is 16 residues long. Germline V gene sequence: CDR1 SGDLS, CDR2 YYNGEE. The CDR3 region is CASSPRLAGGRNEQFF. CDR3 coding DNA: TGTGCCAGCAGCCCTCGACTAGCGGGGGGGAGAAATGAGCAGTTCTTC.

The rearrangement links TRBV6-1 to TRBJ2-7, with a weak D call TRBD1 (6 bases). V lost 1 base to trimming and J lost 4 bases, with 11 bases between them. The germline V gene encodes CDR1 MNHNS and CDR2 SASEGT. The CDR3 runs 14 residues. The CDR3 protein is CASSEGHRDYEQYV. The CDR3 DNA sequence: TGTGCCAGCAGTGAAGGCCACAGGGATTACGAGCAGTACGTC.

The CDR3 region is CASSPGTGARISHYEQYF. The CDR3 DNA reads TGTGCCAGCAGTCCCGGGACAGGGGCAAGAATATCCCACTACGAGCAGTACTTC. The rearrangement uses TRBV9 and TRBJ2-7, with 10 bases identical to TRBD1. The CDR3 is 18 amino acids. Germline V gene lookup returns CDR1 SGDLS and CDR2 YYNGEE. Trimming removed 5 bases from V and 3 bases from J; junction bases left unmatched: 17. Combining the CDR3 with reference TRBV9 and TRBJ2-7 gives the whole variable domain DSGVTQTPKHLITATGQRVTLRCSPRSGDLSVYWYQQSLDQGLQFLIQYYNGEERAKGNILERFSAQQFPDLHSELNLSSLELGDSALYFCASSPGTGARISHYEQYFGPGTRLTVT.

The chain joins TRBV4-2 to TRBJ2-3; 10 bases align to TRBD2. Germline CDR1 and CDR2: LGHNA and YNFKEQ. V lost 0 bases, J lost 4 bases, and 13 bases stayed unmatched. CDR3 length equals 19 residues. Here the CDR3 DNA reads TGTGCCAGCAGCCAAGACTTCGGGCTAGCGGGAGATGACTCAGATACGCAGTATTTT. Protein: CASSQDFGLAGDDSDTQYF.